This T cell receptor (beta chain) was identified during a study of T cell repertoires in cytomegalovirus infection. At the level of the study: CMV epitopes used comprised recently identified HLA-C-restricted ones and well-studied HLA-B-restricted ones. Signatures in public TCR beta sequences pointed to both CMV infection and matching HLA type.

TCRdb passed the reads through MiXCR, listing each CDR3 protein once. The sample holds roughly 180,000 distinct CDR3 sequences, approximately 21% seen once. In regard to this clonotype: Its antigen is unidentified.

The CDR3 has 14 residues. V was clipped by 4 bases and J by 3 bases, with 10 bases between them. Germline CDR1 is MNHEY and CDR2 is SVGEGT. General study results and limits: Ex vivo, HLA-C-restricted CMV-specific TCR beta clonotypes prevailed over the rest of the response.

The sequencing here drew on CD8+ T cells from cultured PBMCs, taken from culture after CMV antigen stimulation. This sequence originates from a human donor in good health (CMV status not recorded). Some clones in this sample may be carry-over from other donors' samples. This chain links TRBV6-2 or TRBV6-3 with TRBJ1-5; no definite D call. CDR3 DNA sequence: TGTGCCAGCAGTTTCAGTATTTCCAATCAGCCCCAGCATTTT. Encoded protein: CASSFSISNQPQHF.